Below, one T cell receptor beta chain is given with its context. The antigen is not known. These data originate in a study of radiation and T cells in renal cell carcinoma. General study findings and limits: Top tumor clonotypes rose in blood 2 weeks post-radiation, then contracted.

Clones were sequenced by immunoSEQ multiplex PCR, and TCRdb holds only the in-frame ones, with some missing. The sample has about 150,000 clones, roughly 87% seen once. V gave up 4 bases and J gave up 5 bases, with 9 bases separating them. The CDR3 extends over 12 amino acids. Per the germline V gene, CDR1 is SQVTM and CDR2 is ANQGSEA. Time point meaning: blood 2 weeks post-SBRT. Regarding treatment: 15 Gy SBRT to primary tumor, nephrectomy 4 weeks later. The patient's renal cell carcinoma had clear cell pathology. Sequences were derived from blood, sampled from a patient whose treatment included radiotherapy and nephrectomy. This rearrangement joins TRBV29-1 to TRBJ2-1; the D gene is possibly TRBD2 (5 bases). The origin of this receptor is a woman aged 45-59 years with renal cell carcinoma. CDR3 DNA: TGCAGCGTTGGAGGAGGAGACAATGAGCAGTTCTTC. It yields the protein CSVGGGDNEQFF.